This TCR beta chain was profiled in a study of T cells after yellow fever vaccination. Across the study: The SMART-Seq v4 Ultra Low Input method served to prepare the low-cell-number fractions.

Findings and caveats of the study: A secondary response was less intense yet reached its peak sooner, at day 5 versus 15.

For this clonotype: The target antigen is unknown.

TCRdb reanalysed the 5' RACE reads using MiXCR and keeps one entry per CDR3 protein. The table lists approximately 180,000 distinct CDR3 sequences, approximately 6.2% of them singletons. Sequenced material: CD4+ T cells sorted from PBMCs, taken on the day of the first yellow fever vaccination. This clonotype was sampled from a man between 18 and 35 years old who received the YFV17D yellow fever vaccine.

This CDR3 is CASSELAGDHNEQFF. CDR3 nucleotides: TGTGCCAGCAGTGAATTAGCGGGGGACCACAATGAGCAGTTCTTC. The chain couples TRBV6-1 to TRBJ2-1; 9 bases line up with TRBD2. This CDR3 comprises 15 residues. CDR1 MNHNS and CDR2 SASEGT come from the germline V gene. The V segment lost 2 bases and the J segment 5 bases; nucleotides outside the gene matches: 4.